The 22 T cell receptor beta chains below all came from one sample that was sequenced in a study of technical replicates of blood from a few donors. Only in-frame clones appear in the TCRdb table, and some are missing; sequencing was by immunoSEQ multiplex PCR. This table holds tens of thousands of clones, roughly 92% found once. Material: T cells isolated from PBMCs. The receptors originated from a human donor in good health.

The gene calls are TRBV4-3 and TRBJ2-1; 10 bases map to TRBD2. V was clipped by 3 bases and J by 6 bases; unmatched bases: 11. The CDR3 runs 17 residues. Germline-derived CDR1 and CDR2 are LGHNA and YSLEER. CDR3 sequence: CASSHLGASGSTNEQFF. The DNA for the CDR3 is TGCGCCAGCAGCCACCTTGGGGCTAGCGGGAGCACCAATGAGCAGTTCTTC.

The chain uses TRBV5-1 and TRBJ2-7, with TRBD2 matching over 9 bases. This CDR3 has 14 amino acids. Germline loops: CDR1 SGHRS, CDR2 YFSETQ. J gave up 4 bases and V 6 bases, and 8 bases lay outside the gene matches. Written as DNA, the CDR3 is TGCGCCAGCAAGGGGGCTAGCGGGATTTACGAGCAGTACTTC. Amino acid sequence: CASKGASGIYEQYF.

V and J are TRBV29-1 and TRBJ1-1, with D hard to call. The CDR3 sequence is 10 residues long. Germline CDR1 SQVTM, CDR2 ANQGSEA. V was cut by 6 bases and J by 4 bases, with 6 bases left in between. The CDR3 is CSVLITEAFF. The CDR3 coding sequence is TGCAGCGTACTTATCACTGAAGCTTTCTTT.

CDR3 sequence reads: CASGNRQGYTF. Here the CDR3 DNA reads TGTGCCAGCGGAAACCGACAGGGCTACACCTTC. The rearrangement joins TRBV27 to TRBJ1-2, with a tentative D call TRBD1 (5 bases). The CDR3 has 11 residues. V gave up 8 bases and J gave up 8 bases, with 12 bases separating them. Germline lookup yields CDR1 MNHEY and CDR2 SMNVEV (reference sequence).

J is TRBJ2-7 and V is TRBV7-2; tentative D call: TRBD1 (6 bases). The CDR3 loop spans 14 amino acids. The V gene lost 1 base and the J gene lost 4 bases, with 11 bases spanning the gap. The germline V gene encodes CDR1 SGHTA and CDR2 FQGNSA. CDR3 nucleotides: TGTGCCAGCAGCTTAGGTGACAGGAGGTACGAGCAGTACTTC. This translates into CASSLGDRRYEQYF.

The CDR3 coding sequence is TGTGCCAGCAGTGGGGGACACCGGGGCGAGCAGTTCTTC. This translates into CASSGGHRGEQFF. The V and J genes are TRBV2 and TRBJ2-1; D possibly corresponds to TRBD1 (6 bases). Germline CDR1 and CDR2: SNHLY and FYNNEI. The V gene lost 4 bases and the J gene lost 10 bases, with 14 bases spanning the gap. The CDR3 is made up of 13 amino acids.

The rearrangement joins TRBV19 to TRBJ2-1; tentatively, D is TRBD1 (5 bases). In germline, CDR1 is LNHDA, CDR2 SQIVND (reference sequence). The CDR3 loop spans 12 amino acids. The V end lost 5 bases, the J end lost 7 bases, and 9 bases lay between the germline ends. CDR3 bases: TGTGCCAGTAGTTTCGACAGAAATGAGCAGTTCTTC. Translation gives CASSFDRNEQFF.

The CDR3 DNA reads as TGTGCCAGCAGCTTGGATTACAGGGGCTATGGCTACACCTTC. It yields the protein CASSLDYRGYGYTF. The chain has TRBV5-6 and TRBJ1-2; TRBD1 aligns across 7 bases. The V segment lost 0 bases and the J segment 4 bases; nucleotides outside the gene matches: 3. The CDR3 has 14 amino acids. Germline CDR1 SGHDT, CDR2 YYEEEE.

The CDR3 sequence: CSVGTSGSGEQYF. Here the CDR3 DNA reads TGCAGCGTTGGGACTAGCGGGAGCGGCGAGCAGTACTTC. The chain joins TRBV29-1 to TRBJ2-7; TRBD2 matches 13 bases. Trimming cost V 4 bases and J 6 bases; bases outside gene matches: 3. The CDR3 covers 13 residues. Germline V gene data show CDR1 as SQVTM and CDR2 as ANQGSEA.

The chain has TRBV5-1 and TRBJ2-5, with 9 bases that match TRBD1. With V trimmed by 2 bases and J by 5 bases, 1 base remained unmatched. The CDR3 has 13 amino acids. CDR1 is SGHRS, CDR2 YFSETQ, per germline. DNA for the CDR3: TGCGCCAGCAGCTTTGGGACAGGGGAGACCCAGTACTTC. Translation: CASSFGTGETQYF.

The chain couples TRBV28 to TRBJ2-7; the match to TRBD1 covers 8 bases. V gave up 3 bases and J gave up 1 base; unmatched junction bases: 5. This CDR3 contains 15 residues. Germline CDR1 and CDR2: MDHEN and SYDVKM. Written as DNA, the CDR3 is TGTGCCAGCAGTTTGGGGACAGGTATGTCCTACGAGCAGTACTTC. Translating it yields CASSLGTGMSYEQYF.

The CDR3 here is CASSQLAGRNTGELFF. CDR3 nucleotides: TGTGCCAGTAGTCAACTAGCGGGAAGGAACACCGGGGAGCTGTTTTTT. The J gene is TRBJ2-2, the V gene TRBV19; 10 bases are a match to TRBD2. Losses at the gene ends were 5 bases for V and 1 base for J; bases not matched to a gene: 4. From germline, CDR1 is LNHDA and CDR2 SQIVND (reference sequence). The CDR3 is 16 residues long.

CDR3 sequence: CASSLRQSTYEQYF. In DNA form, the CDR3 reads TGTGCCAGCAGCCTTAGACAGAGCACCTACGAGCAGTACTTC. V and J are TRBV7-6 and TRBJ2-7; maybe TRBD1 (5 bases). The germline gives CDR1 SGHVS, CDR2 FNYEAQ. Deletions cut 5 bases from V and 2 bases from J, with 13 bases between. The CDR3 runs 14 residues. The variable domain in full, with the rest retrieved from reference TRBV7-6 and TRBJ2-7, is GAGVSQSPRYKVTKRGQDVALRCDPISGHVSLYWYRQALGQGPEFLTYFNYEAQQDKSGLPNDRFSAERPEGSISTLTIQRTEQRDSAMYRCASSLRQSTYEQYFGPGTRLTVT.

The chain is built from TRBV15 and TRBJ2-7; possible D gene TRBD2, 5 bases. Trimming removed 0 bases at V and 1 base at J, with 10 bases between. Germline CDR1 reads LNHNV; CDR2 reads YYDKDF (reference sequence). CDR3 size: 15 residues. The CDR3 nucleotides read TGTGCCACCAGCAGAGACCGGACTGATTCCTACGAGCAGTACTTC. This gives the protein CATSRDRTDSYEQYF.

The rearrangement uses TRBV27 and TRBJ2-1, with D hard to call. This CDR3 spans 12 amino acids. The germline V gene encodes CDR1 MNHEY and CDR2 SMNVEV (reference sequence). V dropped 6 bases and J dropped 5 bases, with 8 bases sitting between them. The CDR3 protein is CASRFSHNEQFF. The DNA of the CDR3 is TGTGCCAGCAGATTTAGCCACAATGAGCAGTTCTTC.

This chain links TRBV15 with TRBJ1-5; D not certain. CDR3 size: 15 residues. Germline-derived CDR1 and CDR2 are LNHNV and YYDKDF (reference sequence). Trimming shortened V by 0 bases and J by 5 bases, and 11 bases separated the two germline ends. This CDR3 is CATSREREGDQPQHF. Here the CDR3 DNA reads TGTGCCACCAGCAGAGAACGGGAAGGCGATCAGCCCCAGCATTTT.

This clone was counted once. The V gene is TRBV2, the J gene TRBJ2-2, with TRBD1 matching over 7 bases. The CDR3 length is 16 residues. CDR1 is SNHLY, CDR2 FYNNEI, per germline. Trimming at V came to 7 bases and at J to 0 bases, leaving 8 bases not matched to a gene. CDR3 nucleotide sequence: TGTGCCAGCAAGTTATTCGACAGGGCGAACACCGGGGAGCTGTTTTTT. Residues: CASKLFDRANTGELFF.

The chain couples TRBV2 to TRBJ2-3; 12 bases agree with TRBD2. Germline V gives CDR1 SNHLY, CDR2 FYNNEI. J gave up 3 bases and V 1 base, and 5 bases lay outside the gene matches. The length of the CDR3 is 17 residues. Here the CDR3 DNA reads TGTGCCAGCAGTGAAGGACTAGCGGGAGTGGGTACAGATACGCAGTATTTT. Amino acids: CASSEGLAGVGTDTQYF.

The rearrangement uses TRBV27 and TRBJ1-4; the D is unclear. V was shortened by 2 bases and J by 4 bases, with 8 bases between the two germline ends. The CDR3 consists of 14 residues. Looked up from germline, CDR1 is MNHEY and CDR2 is SMNVEV (reference sequence). The CDR3 here is CASSLGRLNEKLFF. The CDR3, as DNA: TGTGCCAGCAGTTTAGGCAGACTTAATGAAAAACTGTTTTTT.

This clone was observed a single time. This chain uses TRBV30 with TRBJ2-3; perhaps TRBD2 as D (6 bases). V was cut by 2 bases and J by 3 bases, with 6 bases left in between. Germline CDR1 GTSNPN, CDR2 SVGIG (reference sequence). CDR3 length: 12 residues. The CDR3 loop is CAWSSGTDTQYF. As DNA, the CDR3 is TGTGCCTGGAGTAGCGGGACAGATACGCAGTATTTT. The complete variable domain, with remaining parts taken from reference TRBV30 and TRBJ2-3, reads SQTIHQWPATLVQPVGSPLSLECTVEGTSNPNLYWYRQAAGRGLQLLFYSVGIGQISSEVPQNLSASRPQDRQFILSSKKLLLSDSGFYLCAWSSGTDTQYFGPGTRLTVL.

The rearrangement joins TRBV2 to TRBJ2-7, with TRBD2 matching 8 bases. CDR1 is SNHLY and CDR2 is FYNNEI in the germline V gene. This CDR3 has 15 residues. V lost 6 bases, J lost 0 bases, and 7 bases stayed unmatched. CDR3 residues: CASSSISGVSYEQYF. The CDR3 coding sequence is TGTGCCAGCAGCTCCATTAGCGGGGTCTCCTACGAGCAGTACTTC.

V usage is TRBV6-1 and J usage is TRBJ2-1; 8 bases fit TRBD2. This CDR3 contains 14 residues. The germline CDR1 and CDR2 sequences are MNHNS and SASEGT. Trimming at V came to 5 bases and at J to 6 bases, leaving 6 bases not matched to a gene. The DNA of the CDR3 is TGTGCCAGCAGTCTAGCGGGTTATAGCAATGAGCAGTTCTTC. Translated, it gives CASSLAGYSNEQFF.